This entry concerns a single T cell receptor beta chain. Its target is unknown. This sample was included in a study of identical twins. General study points: Twins' excess sharing was less marked for out-of-frame beta sequences.

Trimming cost V 4 bases and J 5 bases, with 10 bases left between them. This CDR3 is 13 amino acids long. Looked up from germline, CDR1 is SGHTA and CDR2 is FQGNSA. A universal primer site was incorporated via template switching, and the cDNA contained unique molecular identifiers. In TCRdb, the 5' RACE reads were re-called with MiXCR into one record per CDR3 protein. The sample gives around 370,000 distinct CDR3 sequences, approximately 10% of which show up once; approximately 9.3% is in the top ten. All of the donors were Caucasians in good health. V usage is TRBV7-2 and J usage is TRBJ2-3, with a weak D call TRBD2 (5 bases). This TCR was recovered from a woman in her forties or fifties in good health. Material for sequencing was naive T cells sorted from blood. The CDR3 DNA follows: TGTGCCAGCAGCTCCCCCCGGGAAGATACGCAGTATTTT. Amino acids: CASSSPREDTQYF.